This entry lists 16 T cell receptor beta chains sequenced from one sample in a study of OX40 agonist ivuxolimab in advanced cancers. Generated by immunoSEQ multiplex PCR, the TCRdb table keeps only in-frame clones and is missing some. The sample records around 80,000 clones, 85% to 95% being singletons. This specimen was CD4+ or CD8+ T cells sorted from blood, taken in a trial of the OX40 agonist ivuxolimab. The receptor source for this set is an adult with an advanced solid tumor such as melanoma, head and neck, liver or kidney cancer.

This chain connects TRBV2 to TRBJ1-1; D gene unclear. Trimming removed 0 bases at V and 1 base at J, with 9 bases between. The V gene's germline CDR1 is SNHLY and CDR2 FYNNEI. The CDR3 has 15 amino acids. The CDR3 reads CASSEAGGENTEAFF. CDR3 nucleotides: TGTGCCAGCAGTGAAGCGGGAGGTGAGAACACTGAAGCTTTCTTT.

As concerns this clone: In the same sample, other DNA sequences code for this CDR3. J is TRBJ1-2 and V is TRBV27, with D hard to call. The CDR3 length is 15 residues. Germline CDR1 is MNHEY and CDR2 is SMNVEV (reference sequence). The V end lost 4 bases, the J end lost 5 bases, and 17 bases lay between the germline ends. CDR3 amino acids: CASSSEPQTFYGYTF. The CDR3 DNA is TGTGCCAGCAGTTCGGAACCCCAAACGTTTTATGGCTACACCTTC.

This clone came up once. CDR3 residues: CASSIGGRNTEAFF. For the CDR3, the DNA is TGTGCCAGTAGTATAGGAGGACGGAACACTGAAGCTTTCTTT. V and J are TRBV19 and TRBJ1-1; unclear D gene. Per the germline V gene, CDR1 is LNHDA and CDR2 is SQIVND (reference sequence). V lost 1 base and J 1 base, leaving 7 bases between the germline ends. There are 14 residues in the CDR3.

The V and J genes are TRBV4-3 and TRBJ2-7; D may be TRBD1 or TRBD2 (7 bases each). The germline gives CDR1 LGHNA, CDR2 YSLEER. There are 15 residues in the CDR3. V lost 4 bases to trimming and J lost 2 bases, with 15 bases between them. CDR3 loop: CASSPGRGHPYEQYF. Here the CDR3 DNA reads TGCGCCAGCAGCCCGGGGAGGGGGCACCCCTACGAGCAGTACTTC.

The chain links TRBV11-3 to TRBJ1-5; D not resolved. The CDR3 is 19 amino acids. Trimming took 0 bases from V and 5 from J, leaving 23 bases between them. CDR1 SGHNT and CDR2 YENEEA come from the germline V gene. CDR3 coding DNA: TGTGCCAGCAGCTTAGATCAGGTGGCTGGGCTTCGAATTGATCAGCCCCAGCATTTT. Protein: CASSLDQVAGLRIDQPQHF.

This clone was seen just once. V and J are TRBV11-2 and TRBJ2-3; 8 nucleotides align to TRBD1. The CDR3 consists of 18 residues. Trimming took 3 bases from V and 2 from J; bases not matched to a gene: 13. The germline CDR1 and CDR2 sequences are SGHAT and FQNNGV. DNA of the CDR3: TGTGCCAGCAGCTTTCCCATACGACCGGGACAGGCCACAGATACGCAGTATTTT. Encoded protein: CASSFPIRPGQATDTQYF.

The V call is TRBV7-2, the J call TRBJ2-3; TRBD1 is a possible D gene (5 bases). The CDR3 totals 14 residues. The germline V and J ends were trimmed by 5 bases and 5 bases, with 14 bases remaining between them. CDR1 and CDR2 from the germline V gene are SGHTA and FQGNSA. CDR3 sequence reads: CASSGRTLVDTQYF. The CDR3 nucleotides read TGTGCCAGCAGCGGCCGGACACTTGTAGATACGCAGTATTTT.

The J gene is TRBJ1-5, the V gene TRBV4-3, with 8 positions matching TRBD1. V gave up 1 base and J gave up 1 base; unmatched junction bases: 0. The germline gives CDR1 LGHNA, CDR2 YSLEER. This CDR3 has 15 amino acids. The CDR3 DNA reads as TGCGCCAGCAGCCAAGGGACAGGGAGCAATCAGCCCCAGCATTTT. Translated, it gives CASSQGTGSNQPQHF.

CDR3 coding DNA: TGTGCCAGCAGCTCCAGGGGAACCACCGGGGAGCTGTTTTTT. This sequence encodes CASSSRGTTGELFF. The rearrangement links TRBV7-6 to TRBJ2-2; D possibly corresponds to TRBD1 (6 bases). This CDR3 has 14 amino acids. Germline CDR1 is SGHVS and CDR2 is FNYEAQ. V shed 4 bases and J shed 4 bases, with 10 bases lying between them.

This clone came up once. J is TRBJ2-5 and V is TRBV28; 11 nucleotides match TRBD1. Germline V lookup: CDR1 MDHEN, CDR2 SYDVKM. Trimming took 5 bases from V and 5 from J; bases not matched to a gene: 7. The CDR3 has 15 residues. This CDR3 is CASSPGQGASETQYF. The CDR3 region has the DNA TGTGCCAGCAGTCCCGGACAGGGGGCATCGGAGACCCAGTACTTC. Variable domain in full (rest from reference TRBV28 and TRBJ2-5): DVKVTQSSRYLVKRTGEKVFLECVQDMDHENMFWYRQDPGLGLRLIYFSYDVKMKEKGDIPEGYSVSREKKERFSLILESASTNQTSMYLCASSPGQGASETQYFGPGTRLLVL.

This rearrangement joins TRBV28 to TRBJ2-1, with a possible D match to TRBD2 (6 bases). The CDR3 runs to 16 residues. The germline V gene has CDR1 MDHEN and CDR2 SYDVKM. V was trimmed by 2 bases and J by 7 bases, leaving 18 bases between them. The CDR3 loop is CASSLGVVGGLNEQFF. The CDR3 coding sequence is TGTGCCAGCAGTTTAGGGGTGGTGGGAGGCCTAAATGAGCAGTTCTTC.

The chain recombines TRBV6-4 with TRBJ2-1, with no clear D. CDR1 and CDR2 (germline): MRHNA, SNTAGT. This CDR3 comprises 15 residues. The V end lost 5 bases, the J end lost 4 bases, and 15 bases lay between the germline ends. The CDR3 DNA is TGTGCCAGCAGTTTAAGCCCCAGCCCGTACAATGAGCAGTTCTTC. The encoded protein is CASSLSPSPYNEQFF.

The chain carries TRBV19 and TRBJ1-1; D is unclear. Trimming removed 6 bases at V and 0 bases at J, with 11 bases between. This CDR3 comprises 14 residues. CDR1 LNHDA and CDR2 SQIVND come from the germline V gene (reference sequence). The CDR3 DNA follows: TGTGCCAGTAGACCGAGTATCATGAACACTGAAGCTTTCTTT. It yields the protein CASRPSIMNTEAFF.

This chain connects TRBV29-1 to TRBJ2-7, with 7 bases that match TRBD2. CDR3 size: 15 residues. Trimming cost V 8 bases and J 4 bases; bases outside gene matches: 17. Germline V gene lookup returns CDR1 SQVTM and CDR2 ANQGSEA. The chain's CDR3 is CSFRIKTSLEYEQYF. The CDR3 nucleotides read TGCAGCTTCCGAATCAAGACTAGCCTCGAATACGAGCAGTACTTC.

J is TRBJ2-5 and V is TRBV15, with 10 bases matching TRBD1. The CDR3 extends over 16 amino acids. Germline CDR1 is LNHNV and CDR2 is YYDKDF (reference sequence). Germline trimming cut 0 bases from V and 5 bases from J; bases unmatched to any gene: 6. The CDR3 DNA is TGTGCCACCAGCAGAGATGGAGGGACAGGGGTGGAGACCCAGTACTTC. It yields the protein CATSRDGGTGVETQYF.

CDR3 region: CASSFDRTPYEQYF. The CDR3 DNA follows: TGTGCCAGTAGTTTCGACCGGACTCCCTACGAGCAGTACTTC. The chain uses TRBV19 and TRBJ2-7, with D possibly TRBD2 on 5 matching bases. CDR1 and CDR2 from the germline V gene are LNHDA and SQIVND (reference sequence). The CDR3 covers 14 residues. The germline V and J ends were trimmed by 5 bases and 2 bases, with 13 bases remaining between them.